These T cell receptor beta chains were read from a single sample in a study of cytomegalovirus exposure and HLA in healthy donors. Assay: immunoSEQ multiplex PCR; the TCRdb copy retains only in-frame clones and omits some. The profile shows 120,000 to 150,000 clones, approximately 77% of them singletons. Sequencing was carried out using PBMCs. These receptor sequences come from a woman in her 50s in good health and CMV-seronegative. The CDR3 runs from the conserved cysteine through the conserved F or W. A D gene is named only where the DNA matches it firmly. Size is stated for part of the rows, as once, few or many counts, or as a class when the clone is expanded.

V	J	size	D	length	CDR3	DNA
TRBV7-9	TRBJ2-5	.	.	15	CASSIGTAYQETQYF	TGTGCCAGCAGCATTGGGACTGCGTACCAAGAGACCCAGTACTTC
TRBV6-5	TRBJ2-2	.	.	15	CASSYRTGYTGELFF	TGTGCCAGCAGTTACCGAACAGGGTACACCGGGGAGCTGTTTTTT
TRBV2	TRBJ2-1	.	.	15	CASSLRGSSYNEQFF	TGTGCCAGCAGTCTACGGGGGAGCTCCTACAATGAGCAGTTCTTC
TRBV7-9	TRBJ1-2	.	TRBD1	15	CASTEDRVRDYGYTF	TGTGCCAGCACCGAGGACAGGGTACGCGACTATGGCTACACCTTC
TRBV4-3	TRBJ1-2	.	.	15	CASSQDRQLLDGYTF	TGCGCCAGCAGCCAAGATCGACAGCTTTTAGATGGCTACACCTTC
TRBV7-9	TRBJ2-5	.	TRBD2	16	CASGGERGAKQETQYF	TGTGCCAGCGGGGGGGAGCGGGGGGCCAAACAAGAGACCCAGTACTTC
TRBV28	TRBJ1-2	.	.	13	CASSRIHTTGYTF	TGTGCCAGCAGTCGTATCCACACTACTGGCTACACCTTC
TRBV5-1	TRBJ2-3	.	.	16	CASSLEGGPGTDTQYF	TGCGCCAGCAGCTTGGAGGGGGGGCCTGGCACAGATACGCAGTATTTT
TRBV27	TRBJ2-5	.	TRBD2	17	CASSFYKGLAGQETQYF	TGTGCCAGCAGTTTTTACAAGGGACTAGCGGGGCAAGAGACCCAGTACTTC
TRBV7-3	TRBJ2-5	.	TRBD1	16	CASSPSGDRGRETQYF	TGTGCCAGCAGCCCCTCGGGGGACAGGGGGCGAGAGACCCAGTACTTC
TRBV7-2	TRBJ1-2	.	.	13	CASSTNRVGGYTF	TGTGCCAGCAGCACAAACAGGGTCGGTGGCTACACCTTC
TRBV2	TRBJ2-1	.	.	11	CASSLNNEQFF	TGTGCCAGCAGTTTAAACAATGAGCAGTTCTTC
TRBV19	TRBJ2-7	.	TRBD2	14	CASSVTSGTSEQYF	TGTGCCAGTAGTGTGACTAGCGGGACCTCCGAGCAGTACTTC
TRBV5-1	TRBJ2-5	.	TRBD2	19	CASSQSPGTSGGSQETQYF	TGCGCCAGCAGCCAGTCACCCGGGACTAGCGGGGGGTCTCAAGAGACCCAGTACTTC
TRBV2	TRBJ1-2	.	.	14	CASSEALAGEGYTF	TGTGCCAGCAGTGAAGCGCTGGCAGGGGAGGGCTACACCTTC
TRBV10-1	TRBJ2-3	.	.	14	CASSETLSGDTQYF	TGCGCCAGCAGTGAGACCCTTTCGGGGGATACGCAGTATTTT
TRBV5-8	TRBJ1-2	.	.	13	CASTYRQNYGYTF	TGTGCCAGCACCTACAGACAAAACTATGGCTACACCTTC
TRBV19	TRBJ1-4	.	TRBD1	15	CASSPVRGTDEKLFF	TGTGCCAGTAGCCCGGTCAGGGGGACCGATGAAAAACTGTTTTTT
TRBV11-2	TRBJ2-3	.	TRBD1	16	CASSQKGTGVTDTQYF	TGTGCCAGCAGCCAAAAAGGGACAGGAGTGACAGATACGCAGTATTTT
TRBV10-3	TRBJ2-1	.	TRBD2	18	CAITGTSGSQLSYNEQFF	TGTGCCATCACCGGGACTAGCGGGTCCCAGCTCTCCTACAATGAGCAGTTCTTC
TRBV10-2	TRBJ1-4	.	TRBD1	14	CASSEYRGNEKLFF	TGCGCCAGCAGTGAGTACAGGGGTAATGAAAAACTGTTTTTT
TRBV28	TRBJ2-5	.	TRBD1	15	CASSSQRTGPETQYF	TGTGCCAGCAGTTCCCAACGGACAGGTCCAGAGACCCAGTACTTC
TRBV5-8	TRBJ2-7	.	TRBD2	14	CASSWGGLAGPEYF	TGTGCCAGCAGCTGGGGGGGACTAGCGGGCCCAGAGTACTTC
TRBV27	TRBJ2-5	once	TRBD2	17	CASSANSLTSGEETQYF	TGTGCCAGCAGCGCGAATAGCCTGACTAGCGGGGAAGAGACCCAGTACTTC
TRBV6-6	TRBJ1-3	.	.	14	CASSYSPRSLTIYF	TGTGCCAGCAGTTACTCGCCCAGGTCTTTGACCATATATTTT
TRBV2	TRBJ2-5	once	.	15	CASSEGLGGQETQYF	TGTGCCAGCAGTGAAGGCCTAGGGGGCCAAGAGACCCAGTACTTC
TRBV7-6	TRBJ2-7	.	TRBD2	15	CASSLASGGSYEQYF	TGTGCCAGCAGCTTAGCTAGCGGGGGGTCTTACGAGCAGTACTTC
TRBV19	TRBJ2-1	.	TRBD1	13	CASSTGQVLEQFF	TGTGCCAGTAGTACAGGACAGGTTCTCGAGCAGTTCTTC
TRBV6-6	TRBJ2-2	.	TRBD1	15	CASSPTGAGTGELFF	TGTGCCAGCAGTCCGACAGGGGCGGGCACCGGGGAGCTGTTTTTT
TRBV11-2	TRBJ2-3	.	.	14	CASSLAGSTDTQYF	TGTGCCAGCAGCTTAGCGGGGAGCACAGATACGCAGTATTTT
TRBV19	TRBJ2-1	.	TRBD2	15	CASRLSGSSYNEQFF	TGTGCCAGTAGACTCAGCGGGAGCTCCTACAATGAGCAGTTCTTC
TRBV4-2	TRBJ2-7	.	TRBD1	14	CASSQEQGRHEQYF	TGTGCCAGCAGCCAAGAACAGGGGCGACACGAGCAGTACTTC
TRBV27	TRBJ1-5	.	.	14	CASRKTIDNQPQHF	TGTGCCTCCAGGAAAACGATTGACAATCAGCCCCAGCATTTT
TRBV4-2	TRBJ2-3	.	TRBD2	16	CASSPGAGGGADTQYF	TGTGCCAGCAGCCCTGGGGCCGGGGGAGGGGCAGATACGCAGTATTTT
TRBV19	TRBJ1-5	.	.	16	CASSILSTYSNQPQHF	TGTGCCAGTAGTATATTAAGCACCTATAGCAATCAGCCCCAGCATTTT
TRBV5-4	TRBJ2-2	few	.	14	CASSLMWGAGELFF	TGTGCCAGCAGCTTGATGTGGGGGGCCGGGGAGCTGTTTTTT
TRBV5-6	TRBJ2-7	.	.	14	CASSLAGISAEQYF	TGTGCCAGCAGCTTGGCCGGGATTTCGGCCGAGCAGTACTTC
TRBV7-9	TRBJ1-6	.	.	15	CASSYQRTDNSPLHF	TGTGCCAGCAGCTATCAAAGGACAGATAATTCACCCCTCCACTTT
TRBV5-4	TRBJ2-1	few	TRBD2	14	CASSSSGGAGEQFF	TGTGCCAGCAGTTCTAGCGGAGGGGCTGGGGAGCAGTTCTTC